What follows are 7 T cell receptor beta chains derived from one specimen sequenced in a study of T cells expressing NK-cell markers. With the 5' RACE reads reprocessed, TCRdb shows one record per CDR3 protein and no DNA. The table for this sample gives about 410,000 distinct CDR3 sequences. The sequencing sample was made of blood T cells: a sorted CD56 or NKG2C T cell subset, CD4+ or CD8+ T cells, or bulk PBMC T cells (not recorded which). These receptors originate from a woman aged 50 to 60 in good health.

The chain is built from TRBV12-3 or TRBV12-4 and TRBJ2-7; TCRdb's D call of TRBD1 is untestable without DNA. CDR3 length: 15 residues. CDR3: CASSPPGQGLYEQYF.

CDR3 loop: CASNPGLVGDTQYF. The chain links TRBV6-2 or TRBV6-3 to TRBJ2-3; TCRdb indicates TRBD2, and absent DNA this call remains unverified. The germline CDR1 and CDR2 sequences are MNHEY and SVGEGT. The CDR3 contains 14 residues.

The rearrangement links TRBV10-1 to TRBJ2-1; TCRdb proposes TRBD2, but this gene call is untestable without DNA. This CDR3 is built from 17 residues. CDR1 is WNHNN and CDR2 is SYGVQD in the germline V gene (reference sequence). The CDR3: CASSPTSGRASGNEQFF.

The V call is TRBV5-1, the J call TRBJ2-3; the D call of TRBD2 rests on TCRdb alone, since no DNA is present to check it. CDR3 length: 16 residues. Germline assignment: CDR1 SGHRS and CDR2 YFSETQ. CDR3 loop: CASSLDSGRGLDTQYF.

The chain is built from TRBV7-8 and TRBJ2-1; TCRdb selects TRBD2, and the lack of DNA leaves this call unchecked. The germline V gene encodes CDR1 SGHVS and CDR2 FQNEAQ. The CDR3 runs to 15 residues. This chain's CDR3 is CASSLYPSGDNEQFF.

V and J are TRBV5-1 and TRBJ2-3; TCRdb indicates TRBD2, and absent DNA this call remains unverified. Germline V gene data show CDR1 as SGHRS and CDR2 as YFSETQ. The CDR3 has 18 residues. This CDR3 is CASSSGLAGGTSTDTQYF.

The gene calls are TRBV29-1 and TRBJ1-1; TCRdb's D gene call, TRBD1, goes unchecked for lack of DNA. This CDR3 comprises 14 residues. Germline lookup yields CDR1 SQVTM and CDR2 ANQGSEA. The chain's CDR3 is CSVSSRQGGTEAFF. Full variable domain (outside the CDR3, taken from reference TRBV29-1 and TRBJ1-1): SAVISQKPSRDICQRGTSLTIQCQVDSQVTMMFWYRQQPGQSLTLIATANQGSEATYESGFVIDKFPISRPNLTFSTLTVSNMSPEDSSIYLCSVSSRQGGTEAFFGQGTRLTVV.